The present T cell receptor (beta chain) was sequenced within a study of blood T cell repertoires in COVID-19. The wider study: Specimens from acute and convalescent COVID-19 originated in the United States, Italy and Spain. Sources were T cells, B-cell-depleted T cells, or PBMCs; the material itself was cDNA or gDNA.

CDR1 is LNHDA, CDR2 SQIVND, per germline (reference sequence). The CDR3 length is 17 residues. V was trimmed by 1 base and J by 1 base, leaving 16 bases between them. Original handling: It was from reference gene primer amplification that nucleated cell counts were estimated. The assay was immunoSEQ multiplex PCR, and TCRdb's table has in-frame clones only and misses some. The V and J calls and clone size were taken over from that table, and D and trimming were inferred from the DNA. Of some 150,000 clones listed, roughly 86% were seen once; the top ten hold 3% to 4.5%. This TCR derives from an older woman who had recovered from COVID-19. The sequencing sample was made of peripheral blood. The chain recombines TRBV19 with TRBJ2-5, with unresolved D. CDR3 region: CASSIAVTSGSQETQYF. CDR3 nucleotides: TGTGCCAGTAGTATAGCTGTTACCTCAGGTTCCCAAGAGACCCAGTACTTC.